The rows below give T cell receptor beta chains drawn from one sample of a study of PD-L1 blockade in urothelial cancer. The protocol was immunoSEQ multiplex PCR, while the TCRdb copy is restricted to in-frame clones and leaves out a portion. The sample carries 80,000 to 90,000 clones, around 85% recorded once. The material sequenced was PBMCs, taken around atezolizumab (anti-PD-L1) treatment. The source is a man aged 55 to 70 with urothelial cancer. CDR3s include the opening cysteine and the closing phenylalanine or tryptophan. The order of the fields is CDR3 protein, CDR3 DNA, D gene, clone size, V gene, J gene. The D gene is left open where the match is weak. A row's size may be missing; if present it is once, few, many or a size class.

CASSLASGLSNEKLFF	TGTGCCAGCAGCTTAGCGTCGGGACTCTCTAATGAAAAACTGTTTTTT	NA	NA	TRBV7-9	TRBJ1-4
CASSLRTGPGPTNEKLFF	TGTGCCAGCAGCTTACGGACAGGCCCGGGGCCAACTAATGAAAAACTGTTTTTT	TRBD1	NA	TRBV7-9	TRBJ1-4
CASSLIPGTTLGELFF	TGCGCCAGCAGCTTAATACCCGGGACTACTCTCGGGGAGCTGTTTTTT	TRBD2	NA	TRBV5-1	TRBJ2-2
CASRRWDRGRNTDTQYF	TGCGCCAGCAGGCGATGGGACAGGGGACGGAACACAGATACGCAGTATTTT	TRBD1	few	TRBV23-1	TRBJ2-3
CASSPTPDQSAFF	TGTGCCAGCTCACCGACACCCGATCAGTCGGCTTTCTTT	NA	NA	TRBV18	TRBJ1-1
CASSLTRTGNLHEQYF	TGCGCCAGCAGTCTAACAAGGACAGGGAATCTCCACGAGCAGTACTTC	TRBD1	NA	TRBV23-1	TRBJ2-7
CASSPGGGSGAGELFF	TGTGCCAGCAGCCCAGGCGGGGGCTCTGGCGCCGGGGAGCTGTTTTTT	NA	few	TRBV7-3	TRBJ2-2
CASTLEGGEAFF	TGTGCCAGCACCCTCGAGGGCGGTGAAGCTTTCTTT	NA	NA	TRBV28	TRBJ1-1
CASSLGQTNYEQYF	TGTGCCAGCAGTTTGGGGCAAACCAACTACGAGCAGTACTTC	NA	few	TRBV28	TRBJ2-7
CASSIDRRVYEQYF	TGTGCCAGTAGTATTGACCGGAGAGTCTACGAGCAGTACTTC	NA	NA	TRBV19	TRBJ2-7
CASSLGLAGVSVQYF	TGTGCCAGCAGCTTAGGGCTAGCGGGAGTCTCGGTGCAGTACTTC	TRBD2	NA	TRBV7-2	TRBJ2-7
CASSANRGMIRDTEAFF	TGTGCCAGCAGTGCGAACAGGGGTATGATTAGGGACACTGAAGCTTTCTTT	TRBD1	NA	TRBV2	TRBJ1-1
CASSIEFSGKLVKNIQYF	TGTGCCAGTAGTATAGAGTTTAGCGGGAAATTGGTCAAAAACATTCAGTACTTC	TRBD2	NA	TRBV19	TRBJ2-4
CSVEDRSGGHYEQYF	TGCAGCGTTGAAGATCGATCTGGAGGGCATTACGAGCAGTACTTC	NA	NA	TRBV29-1	TRBJ2-7
CASRTGGNQPQHF	TGTGCCAGTAGGACAGGGGGAAATCAGCCCCAGCATTTT	TRBD1	few	TRBV19	TRBJ1-5
CASSFSRGPGTGELFF	TGTGCCAGCAGCTTCAGTAGGGGGCCGGGCACCGGGGAGCTGTTTTTT	TRBD1	NA	TRBV7-8	TRBJ2-2
CASCHGGRAGGDTQYF	TGTGCCAGCTGTCATGGCGGGAGGGCCGGTGGAGATACGCAGTATTTT	NA	NA	TRBV21-1	TRBJ2-3
CASSQDYKTRNTEAFF	TGTGCCAGCAGCCAAGACTATAAGACAAGGAACACTGAAGCTTTCTTT	NA	NA	TRBV4-2	TRBJ1-1
CAWRTQGSGELFF	TGTGCCTGGAGAACACAGGGGAGCGGGGAGCTGTTTTTT	TRBD1	few	TRBV30	TRBJ2-2
CASSHFRTGPNTGELFF	TGCGCCAGCAGCCACTTTCGGACAGGGCCGAACACCGGGGAGCTGTTTTTT	TRBD1	NA	TRBV4-1	TRBJ2-2
CASSSTKGDTGELFF	TGTGCCAGCAGCTCGACAAAAGGGGACACCGGGGAGCTGTTTTTT	NA	NA	TRBV5-4	TRBJ2-2
CASSMRGSGNTIYF	TGTGCCAGTAGTATGCGGGGATCTGGAAACACCATATATTTT	NA	NA	TRBV19	TRBJ1-3
CASSLGLAGANNRFF	TGTGCCAGCAGCTTAGGACTAGCGGGGGCCAATAATCGGTTCTTC	TRBD2	NA	TRBV13	TRBJ2-1
CASSLGSGSHNEQFF	TGTGCCAGCAGCTTAGGTAGCGGGAGCCACAATGAGCAGTTCTTC	TRBD2	NA	TRBV11-3	TRBJ2-1
CASSYGRQGVYEQYF	TGTGCCAGCAGTTATGGAAGACAGGGGGTGTACGAGCAGTACTTC	TRBD1	NA	TRBV6-5	TRBJ2-7
CASSPRTSGIYEQYF	TGTGCCAGCAGCCCAAGGACTAGCGGGATCTACGAGCAGTACTTC	TRBD2	NA	TRBV7-3	TRBJ2-7
CAISESGTVKTQYF	TGTGCCATCAGTGAGTCGGGGACAGTAAAGACCCAGTACTTC	TRBD1	NA	TRBV10-3	TRBJ2-5
CASSRYGGGTDTQYF	TGCGCCAGCAGCCGTTACGGGGGGGGCACAGATACGCAGTATTTT	TRBD2	NA	TRBV4-1	TRBJ2-3
CASSFGGNYGYTF	TGCGCCAGCAGCTTCGGAGGGAACTATGGCTACACCTTC	NA	NA	TRBV5-1	TRBJ1-2
CASRPQTQVYGYTF	TGTGCCAGCAGGCCCCAAACGCAGGTCTATGGCTACACCTTC	NA	NA	TRBV2	TRBJ1-2
CASSLAYGRNTIYF	TGTGCCAGCAGCTTAGCGTACGGTAGAAACACCATATATTTT	NA	NA	TRBV7-9	TRBJ1-3
CASSFGLAGLGYQETQYF	TGTGCCAGCAGTTTCGGACTAGCGGGCCTAGGGTACCAAGAGACCCAGTACTTC	TRBD2	NA	TRBV27	TRBJ2-5
CASRGGVVPTWQPQHF	TGTGCCAGTAGGGGAGGGGTCGTGCCGACCTGGCAGCCCCAGCATTTT	NA	NA	TRBV19	TRBJ1-5
CASSTRTSGRTDTQYF	TGTGCCAGCAGTACGAGGACTAGCGGACGCACAGATACGCAGTATTTT	TRBD2	once	TRBV7-9	TRBJ2-3
CASRRPPSGKYNEQFF	TGTGCCAGCAGACGCCCCCCTAGCGGGAAGTACAATGAGCAGTTCTTC	TRBD2	NA	TRBV27	TRBJ2-1
CASSQDWQGVYGYTF	TGCGCCAGCAGCCAAGATTGGCAGGGGGTCTATGGCTACACCTTC	TRBD1	NA	TRBV4-3	TRBJ1-2
CASSLAESRDTQYF	TGTGCCAGTAGTCTAGCGGAGAGCAGAGATACGCAGTATTTT	TRBD2	NA	TRBV19	TRBJ2-3
CASSSYRDEQYF	TGTGCCAGCAGCTCCTACAGGGACGAGCAGTACTTC	NA	NA	TRBV7-2	TRBJ2-7
CASSVAVIDEQYF	TGTGCCAGCAGCGTAGCTGTTATCGACGAGCAGTACTTC	NA	NA	TRBV9	TRBJ2-7
CASKRESSQYF	TGTGCCTCCAAGAGGGAGTCCTCGCAGTATTTT	NA	NA	TRBV19	TRBJ2-3
CAWQRGTTDTQYF	TGTGCCTGGCAAAGGGGGACCACAGATACGCAGTATTTT	NA	NA	TRBV30	TRBJ2-3
CASSYQSESYNEQFF	TGCGCCAGCAGCTACCAGAGCGAATCCTACAATGAGCAGTTCTTC	NA	NA	TRBV4-1	TRBJ2-1
CASSDSGRRSLGYTF	TGTGCCAGCAGTGACTCGGGCAGACGCTCCCTTGGCTACACCTTC	NA	NA	TRBV6-4	TRBJ1-2
CASSIAGFRMETQYF	TGTGCCAGTAGTATAGCGGGGTTTCGTATGGAGACCCAGTACTTC	NA	NA	TRBV19	TRBJ2-5
CASREAGELFF	TGTGCCAGCAGGGAGGCCGGGGAGCTGTTTTTT	NA	NA	TRBV6-5	TRBJ2-2
CASSQDPTSNNSPLHF	TGCGCCAGCAGCCAAGATCCGACAAGTAATAATTCACCCCTCCACTTT	NA	few	TRBV4-1	TRBJ1-6
CASSQDFGDSGNYGYTF	TGCGCCAGCAGCCAAGATTTCGGGGACTCCGGTAACTATGGCTACACCTTC	NA	NA	TRBV4-1	TRBJ1-2
CASSQAPGTQYF	TGCGCCAGCAGCCAAGCGCCCGGTACGCAGTATTTT	NA	NA	TRBV5-1	TRBJ2-3
CASSQRQADNSPLHF	TGTGCCAGCAGCCAACGACAGGCAGATAATTCACCCCTCCACTTT	NA	NA	TRBV5-5	TRBJ1-6
CASRPGTGAANTEAFF	TGTGCCTCTAGACCTGGGACAGGGGCGGCGAACACTGAAGCTTTCTTT	TRBD1	NA	TRBV30	TRBJ1-1
CASSLGGGGGTYEQYF	TGTGCCAGCAGCTTGGGGGGTGGGGGTGGAACCTACGAGCAGTACTTC	NA	NA	TRBV11-3	TRBJ2-7
CAWSVQRLAEKQFF	TGTGCCTGGAGTGTACAGCGACTAGCGGAGAAGCAGTTCTTC	TRBD2	few	TRBV30	TRBJ2-1
CASSLGTSGGKNTQYF	TGTGCCAGCAGCTTGGGAACTAGCGGGGGGAAGAATACGCAGTATTTT	TRBD2	NA	TRBV11-3	TRBJ2-3
CASSFQKNTEAFF	TGCGCCAGCAGCTTTCAGAAGAACACTGAAGCTTTCTTT	NA	once	TRBV5-1	TRBJ1-1
CASSSQGARNTEAFF	TGTGCCAGCAGCAGCCAGGGGGCGCGGAACACTGAAGCTTTCTTT	TRBD1	NA	TRBV5-5	TRBJ1-1
CASSLGVYEQYF	TGTGCCAGCAGCTTAGGAGTCTACGAGCAGTACTTC	NA	once	TRBV11-2	TRBJ2-7
CASSTLREEADTQYF	TGTGCCAGCAGCACCCTCAGGGAAGAGGCAGATACGCAGTATTTT	NA	NA	TRBV7-2	TRBJ2-3
CASSLSGISPGEQYF	TGTGCCAGCAGTTTATCAGGGATAAGCCCCGGAGAGCAGTACTTC	NA	NA	TRBV28	TRBJ2-7
CASSEDTRQPQHF	TGTGCCAGCTCAGAGGACACTCGTCAGCCCCAGCATTTT	NA	NA	TRBV18	TRBJ1-5
CASSYSFRGDQPQHF	TGTGCCAGCAGTTACTCGTTCAGGGGCGATCAGCCCCAGCATTTT	NA	NA	TRBV6-5	TRBJ1-5